Below are 3 T cell receptor beta chains sequenced from a single sample in a study of blood T cell repertoires in COVID-19. TCRdb keeps only in-frame clones here, not all; method: immunoSEQ multiplex PCR. The data show about 240,000 clones, with 87% seen just once and 2% to 3% held by the top ten. Sample: PBMCs or T cells enriched from blood (not recorded which). These receptors were obtained from a woman in her twenties or thirties with acute COVID-19.

The chain uses TRBV29-1 and TRBJ1-2; the D gene is possibly TRBD1 (6 bases). Germline CDR1 is SQVTM and CDR2 is ANQGSEA. The CDR3 extends over 14 amino acids. V gave up 4 bases and J gave up 2 bases, with 14 bases separating them. The CDR3 nucleotides read TGCAGCGTTGTGCATGATACAGGGAACTATGGCTACACCTTC. Encoded protein: CSVVHDTGNYGYTF.

The chain joins TRBV12-5 to TRBJ2-7; the match to TRBD1 covers 10 bases. The CDR3 runs 15 residues. V dropped 1 base and J dropped 1; count of bases not matched to a gene: 1. Germline-derived CDR1 and CDR2 are LGHNT and FRNRAP. For the CDR3, the DNA is TGTGCTAGTGGTTTGGGGACAGGGGGTTCCTACGAGCAGTACTTC. Residues: CASGLGTGGSYEQYF.

The genes are TRBV10-2 and TRBJ1-5; D call uncertain. Trimming took 5 bases from V and 4 from J, leaving 9 bases between them. Germline V gene data show CDR1 as WSHSY and CDR2 as SAAADI. This CDR3 comprises 13 residues. The CDR3 DNA follows: TGCGCCAGCAGTCCCCAGGATAATCAGCCCCAGCATTTT. This codes for CASSPQDNQPQHF.